The 8 T cell receptor beta chains below all came from one sample that was sequenced in a study of shared clonotypes between healthy human individuals. Sequenced by immunoSEQ multiplex PCR; TCRdb stores in-frame clones only, minus some. The data show 1,500,000 or so clones, with 98% seen just once and over 0.3% held by the top ten. Sequencing was carried out using naive CD4+ T cells sorted from blood. Indicated subset: CD45RA+ positively selected. These receptors came from a man aged 30 to 45 in good health.

This chain links TRBV30 with TRBJ2-7, with TRBD2 matching over 7 bases. J was trimmed by 4 bases and V by 0 bases; bases with no gene match: 9. The germline gives CDR1 GTSNPN, CDR2 SVGIG (reference sequence). The CDR3 is 15 amino acids. The DNA for the CDR3 is TGTGCCTGGAGTGTACGCGGGAGCTACCCGTACGAGCAGTACTTC. It translates to CAWSVRGSYPYEQYF.

This clone occurred once. The chain is built from TRBV20-1 and TRBJ1-1; tentative D call: TRBD1 (6 bases). Germline lookup yields CDR1 DFQATT and CDR2 SNEGSKA (reference sequence). This CDR3 is built from 11 residues. Between the trimmed V and J ends, which lost 6 bases and 7 bases, there was a span of 12 bases. The CDR3 spells CSATQGGEAFF. The CDR3 DNA is TGCAGTGCAACACAGGGCGGTGAAGCTTTCTTT.

V is TRBV18 and J is TRBJ1-3; D is possibly TRBD1 (5 bases). CDR1 is KGHSH and CDR2 is LQKENI in the germline V gene. The ends were cut back, 2 bases at V and 0 bases at J, with 8 bases in the middle. This CDR3 has 15 residues. The CDR3 region has the DNA TGTGCCAGCTCACCAATCGACAGCTCTGGAAACACCATATATTTT. This translates into CASSPIDSSGNTIYF. The variable domain in full, with the rest retrieved from reference TRBV18 and TRBJ1-3, is NAGVMQNPRHLVRRRGQEARLRCSPMKGHSHVYWYRQLPEEGLKFMVYLQKENIIDESGMPKERFSAEFPKEGPSILRIQQVVRGDSAAYFCASSPIDSSGNTIYFGEGSWLTVV.

The chain has TRBV11-2 and TRBJ2-1; D perhaps matches TRBD2 (6 bases). Trimming pared 2 bases from V and 10 bases from J, leaving 21 bases between. Germline V gene lookup returns CDR1 SGHAT and CDR2 FQNNGV. This CDR3 comprises 16 residues. The CDR3 spells CASSLSQMGGHGEQFF. The CDR3 nucleotides are TGTGCCAGCAGCTTAAGTCAGATGGGGGGTCATGGGGAGCAGTTCTTC.

This clone has only one observation. J is TRBJ2-6 and V is TRBV11-2; D possibly corresponds to TRBD1 (6 bases). Germline V lookup: CDR1 SGHAT, CDR2 FQNNGV. V was clipped by 2 bases and J by 0 bases, with 11 bases between them. The CDR3 runs 17 residues. DNA for the CDR3: TGTGCCAGCAGCTTACACCAAGGGGGCTCTGGGGCCAACGTCCTGACTTTC. Its translation: CASSLHQGGSGANVLTF.

V gene TRBV6-6 combines with J gene TRBJ2-2, with 8 positions matching TRBD2. In germline, CDR1 is MNHNY, CDR2 SVGAGI (reference sequence). The CDR3 length is 15 residues. V lost 7 bases, J lost 5 bases, and 9 bases stayed unmatched. The CDR3 region is CASTLSGSETGELFF. CDR3 nucleotide sequence: TGTGCCAGCACGCTAAGCGGGAGTGAGACCGGGGAGCTGTTTTTT.

V gene TRBV18 combines with J gene TRBJ2-3, with TRBD1 matching over 8 bases. Germline loops: CDR1 KGHSH, CDR2 LQKENI. With 3 bases clipped from V and 7 bases from J, the junction kept 9 bases outside the gene matches. The CDR3 has 15 amino acids. The CDR3 loop reads CASSPVQGVFNTQYF. Here the CDR3 DNA reads TGTGCCAGCTCACCCGTACAGGGGGTTTTCAATACGCAGTATTTT.

V gene TRBV18 combines with J gene TRBJ1-2; 8 nucleotides match TRBD1. V lost 6 bases to trimming and J lost 2 bases; unmatched junction nucleotides: 8. CDR1 is KGHSH, CDR2 LQKENI, per germline. The CDR3 spans 15 residues. CDR3 sequence reads: CASSPMGQANYGYTF. CDR3 nucleotides: TGTGCCAGCTCGCCCATGGGACAGGCCAACTATGGCTACACCTTC.